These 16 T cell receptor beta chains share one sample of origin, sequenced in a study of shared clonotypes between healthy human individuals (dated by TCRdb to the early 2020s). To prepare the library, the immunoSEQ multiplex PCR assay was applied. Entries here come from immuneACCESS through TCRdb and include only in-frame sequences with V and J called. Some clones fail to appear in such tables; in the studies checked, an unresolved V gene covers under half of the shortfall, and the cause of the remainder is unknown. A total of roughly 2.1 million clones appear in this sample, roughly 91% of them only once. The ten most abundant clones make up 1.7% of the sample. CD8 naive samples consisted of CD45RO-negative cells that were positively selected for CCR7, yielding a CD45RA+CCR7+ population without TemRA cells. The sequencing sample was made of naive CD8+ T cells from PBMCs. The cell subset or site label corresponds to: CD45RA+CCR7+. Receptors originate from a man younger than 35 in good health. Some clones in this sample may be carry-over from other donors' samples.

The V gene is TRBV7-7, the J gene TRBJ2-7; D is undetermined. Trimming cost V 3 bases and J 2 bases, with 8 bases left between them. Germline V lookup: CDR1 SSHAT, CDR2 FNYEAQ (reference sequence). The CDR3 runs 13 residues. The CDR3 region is CASSFGQTYEQYF. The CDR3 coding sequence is TGTGCCAGCAGCTTCGGGCAGACCTACGAGCAGTACTTC.

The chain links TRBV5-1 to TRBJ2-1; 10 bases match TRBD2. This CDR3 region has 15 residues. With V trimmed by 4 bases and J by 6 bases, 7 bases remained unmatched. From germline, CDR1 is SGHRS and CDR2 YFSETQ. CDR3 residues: CASSPGLAVGNEQFF. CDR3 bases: TGCGCCAGCAGCCCCGGACTAGCGGTAGGCAATGAGCAGTTCTTC.

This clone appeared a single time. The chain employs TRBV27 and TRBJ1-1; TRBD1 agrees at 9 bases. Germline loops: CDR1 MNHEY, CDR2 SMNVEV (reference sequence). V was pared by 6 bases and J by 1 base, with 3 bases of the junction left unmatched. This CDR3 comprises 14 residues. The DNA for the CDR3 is TGTGCCAGCAGGGACAGGGGATGGAACACTGAAGCTTTCTTT. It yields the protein CASRDRGWNTEAFF.

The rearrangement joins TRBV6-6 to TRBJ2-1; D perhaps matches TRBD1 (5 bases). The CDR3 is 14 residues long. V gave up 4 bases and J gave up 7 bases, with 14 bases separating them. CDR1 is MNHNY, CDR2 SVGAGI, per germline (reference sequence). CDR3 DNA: TGTGCCAGCAGTTTAACCAAGGGGCCAAATGAGCAGTTCTTC. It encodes CASSLTKGPNEQFF.

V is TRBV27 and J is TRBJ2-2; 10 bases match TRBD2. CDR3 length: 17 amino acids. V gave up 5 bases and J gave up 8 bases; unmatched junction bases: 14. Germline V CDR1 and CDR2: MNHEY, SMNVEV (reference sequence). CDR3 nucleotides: TGTGCCAGCAGTCTGGCTGGACTAGCGGCCAAACGGGGGGAGCTGTTTTTT. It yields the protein CASSLAGLAAKRGELFF.

CDR3 DNA sequence: TGCGCCAGCAGCCAAGATTCCACGGGGCGTGAAAAACTGTTTTTT. This gives the protein CASSQDSTGREKLFF. V and J are TRBV4-1 and TRBJ1-4; D possibly corresponds to TRBD1 (5 bases). The CDR3 loop spans 15 amino acids. CDR1 MGHRA and CDR2 YSYEKL come from the germline V gene. V lost 0 bases to trimming and J lost 7 bases, with 12 bases between them.

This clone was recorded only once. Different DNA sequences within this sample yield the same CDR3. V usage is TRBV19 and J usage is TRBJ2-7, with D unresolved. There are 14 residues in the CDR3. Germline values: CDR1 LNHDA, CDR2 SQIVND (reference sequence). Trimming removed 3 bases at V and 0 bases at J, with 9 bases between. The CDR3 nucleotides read TGTGCCAGTAGTATCGGCCTGAGCTCCTACGAGCAGTACTTC. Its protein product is CASSIGLSSYEQYF.

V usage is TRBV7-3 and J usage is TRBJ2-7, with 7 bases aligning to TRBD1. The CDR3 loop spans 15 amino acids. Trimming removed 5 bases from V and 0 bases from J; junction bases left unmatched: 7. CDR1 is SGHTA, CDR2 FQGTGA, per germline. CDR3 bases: TGTGCCAGCAGCCCCTTGACAGGGCACTCCTACGAGCAGTACTTC. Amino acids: CASSPLTGHSYEQYF. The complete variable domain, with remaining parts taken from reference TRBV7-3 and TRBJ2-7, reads GAGVSQTPSNKVTEKGKYVELRCDPISGHTALYWYRQSLGQGPEFLIYFQGTGAADDSGLPNDRFFAVRPEGSVSTLKIQRTERGDSAVYLCASSPLTGHSYEQYFGPGTRLTVT.

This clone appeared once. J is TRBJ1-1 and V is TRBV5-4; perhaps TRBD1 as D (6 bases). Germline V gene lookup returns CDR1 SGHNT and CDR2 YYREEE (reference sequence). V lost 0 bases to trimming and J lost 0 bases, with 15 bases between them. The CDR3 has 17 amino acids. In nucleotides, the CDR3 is TGTGCCAGCAGCTTGGACAGGGCCGGTTGGATGAACACTGAAGCTTTCTTT. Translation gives CASSLDRAGWMNTEAFF.

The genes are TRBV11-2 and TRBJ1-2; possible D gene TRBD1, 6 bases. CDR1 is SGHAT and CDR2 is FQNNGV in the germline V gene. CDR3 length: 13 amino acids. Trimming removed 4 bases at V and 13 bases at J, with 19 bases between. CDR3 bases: TGTGCCAGCAGCTCCGGGACACCTCTTAGGAGCACCTTC. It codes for CASSSGTPLRSTF.

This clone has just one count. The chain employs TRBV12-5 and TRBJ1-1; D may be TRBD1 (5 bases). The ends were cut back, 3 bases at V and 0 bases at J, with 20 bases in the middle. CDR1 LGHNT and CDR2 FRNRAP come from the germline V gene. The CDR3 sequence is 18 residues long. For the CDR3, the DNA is TGTGCTAGTGGTTTTCTGCCCCCGGTGGGACGGATGAACACTGAAGCTTTCTTT. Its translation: CASGFLPPVGRMNTEAFF.

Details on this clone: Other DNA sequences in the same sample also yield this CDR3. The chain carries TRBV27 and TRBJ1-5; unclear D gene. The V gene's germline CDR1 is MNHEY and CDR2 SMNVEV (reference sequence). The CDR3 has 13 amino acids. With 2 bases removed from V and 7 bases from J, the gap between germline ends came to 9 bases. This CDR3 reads CASSLGGRQPQHF. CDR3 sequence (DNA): TGTGCCAGCAGTTTAGGTGGGAGACAGCCCCAGCATTTT.

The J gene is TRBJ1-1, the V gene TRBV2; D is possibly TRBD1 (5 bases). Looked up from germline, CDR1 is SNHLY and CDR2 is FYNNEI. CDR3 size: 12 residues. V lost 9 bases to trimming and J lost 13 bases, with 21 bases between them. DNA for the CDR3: TGTGCCAGAGCCGGGACTACAGTGGAGCGTTTCTTT. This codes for CARAGTTVERFF.

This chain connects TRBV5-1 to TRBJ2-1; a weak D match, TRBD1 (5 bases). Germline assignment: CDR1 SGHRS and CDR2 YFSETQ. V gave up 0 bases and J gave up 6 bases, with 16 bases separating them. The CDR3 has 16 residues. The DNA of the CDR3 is TGCGCCAGCAGCTTGGGGGGCGGAAGCGCCGGCAATGAGCAGTTCTTC. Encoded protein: CASSLGGGSAGNEQFF. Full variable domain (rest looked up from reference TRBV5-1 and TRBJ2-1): KAGVTQTPRYLIKTRGQQVTLSCSPISGHRSVSWYQQTPGQGLQFLFEYFSETQRNKGNFPGRFSGRQFSNSRSEMNVSTLELGDSALYLCASSLGGGSAGNEQFFGPGTRLTVL.

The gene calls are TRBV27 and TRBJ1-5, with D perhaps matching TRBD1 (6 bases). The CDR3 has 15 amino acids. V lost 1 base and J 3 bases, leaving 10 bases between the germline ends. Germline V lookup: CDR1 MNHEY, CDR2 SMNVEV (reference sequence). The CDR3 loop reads CASSLLPGVNQPQHF. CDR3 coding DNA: TGTGCCAGCAGTTTATTACCAGGGGTCAATCAGCCCCAGCATTTT.

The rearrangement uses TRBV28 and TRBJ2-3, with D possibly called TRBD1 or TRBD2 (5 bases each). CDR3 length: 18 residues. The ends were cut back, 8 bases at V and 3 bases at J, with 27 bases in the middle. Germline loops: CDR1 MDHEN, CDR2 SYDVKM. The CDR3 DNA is TGTGCCAGCCAGGGACCCCATCTAGATAACTGGTCTACAGATACGCAGTATTTT. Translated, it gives CASQGPHLDNWSTDTQYF.